This T cell receptor (beta chain) was identified during a study of blood T cell repertoires in COVID-19. Study details: Acute and convalescent COVID-19 specimens originated in the United States, Italy and Spain.

Trimming took 5 bases from V and 5 from J, leaving 13 bases between them. CDR3 length equals 13 residues. Germline CDR1 GTSNPN, CDR2 SVGIG (reference sequence). Per the study methods: For nucleated cells, counts were estimated from reference gene primer amplification. Sequencing used immunoSEQ multiplex PCR; TCRdb keeps in-frame clones, though not all of them. That table is the source of V, J and clone size, and D and trimming were worked out from the DNA. The data show 140,000 to 150,000 clones, over 80% seen once. The sample taken for sequencing was peripheral blood. This clonotype was sampled from a man aged 25 to 45 with COVID-19, enrolled during active disease. The genes are TRBV30 and TRBJ2-1; D may be TRBD2 (6 bases). CDR3: CAWASGSNNEQFF. The CDR3 DNA reads as TGTGCCTGGGCTTCCGGGAGTAACAATGAGCAGTTCTTC.